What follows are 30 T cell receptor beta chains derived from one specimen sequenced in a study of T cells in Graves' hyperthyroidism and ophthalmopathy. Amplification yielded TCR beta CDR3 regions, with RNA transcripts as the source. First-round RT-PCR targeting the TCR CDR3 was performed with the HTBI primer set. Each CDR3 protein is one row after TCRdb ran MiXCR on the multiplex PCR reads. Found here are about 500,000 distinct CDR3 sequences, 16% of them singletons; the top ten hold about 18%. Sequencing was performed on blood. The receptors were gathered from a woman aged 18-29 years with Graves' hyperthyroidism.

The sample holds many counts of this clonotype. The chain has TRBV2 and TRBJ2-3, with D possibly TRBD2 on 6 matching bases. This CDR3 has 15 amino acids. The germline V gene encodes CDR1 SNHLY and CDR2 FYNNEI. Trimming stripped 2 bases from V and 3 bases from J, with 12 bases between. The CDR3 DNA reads TGTGCCAGCAGTGAATTCGGGCTAGCGACAGATACGCAGTATTTT. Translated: CASSEFGLATDTQYF.

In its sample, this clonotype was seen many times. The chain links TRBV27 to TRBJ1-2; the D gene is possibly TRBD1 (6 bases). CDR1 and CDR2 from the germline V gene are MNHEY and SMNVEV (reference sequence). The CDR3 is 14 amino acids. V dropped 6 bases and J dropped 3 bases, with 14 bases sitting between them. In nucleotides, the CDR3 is TGTGCCAGCAGCCCCAGGGGATTTGACTATGGCTACACCTTC. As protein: CASSPRGFDYGYTF.

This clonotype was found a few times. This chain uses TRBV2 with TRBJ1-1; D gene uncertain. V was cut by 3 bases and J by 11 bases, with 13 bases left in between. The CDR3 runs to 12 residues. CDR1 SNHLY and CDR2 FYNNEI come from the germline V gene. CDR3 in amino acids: CASSEEDGGAFF. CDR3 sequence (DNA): TGTGCCAGCAGTGAGGAAGACGGCGGGGCTTTCTTT.

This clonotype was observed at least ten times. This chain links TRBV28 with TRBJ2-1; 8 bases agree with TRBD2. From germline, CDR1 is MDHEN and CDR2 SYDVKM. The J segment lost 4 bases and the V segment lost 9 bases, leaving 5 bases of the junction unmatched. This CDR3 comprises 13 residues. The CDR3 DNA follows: TGTGCCAGTTCGGGGGGGATGTACAATGAGCAGTTCTTC. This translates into CASSGGMYNEQFF.

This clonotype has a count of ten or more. The CDR3 spells CASSRGQGANLSGYTF. CDR3 sequence (DNA): TGTGCCAGCAGCCGAGGACAGGGGGCGAATTTAAGCGGCTACACCTTC. This chain uses TRBV3-1 with TRBJ1-2, with 11 bases identical to TRBD1. Germline CDR1 reads LGHDT; CDR2 reads YNNKEL (reference sequence). The V and J ends lost 4 bases and 8 bases, in that order; junction bases with no gene match: 12. This CDR3 comprises 16 residues. The full variable domain, completed using reference TRBV3-1 and TRBJ1-2, is DTAVSQTPKYLVTQMGNDKSIKCEQNLGHDTMYWYKQDSKKFLKIMFSYNNKELIINETVPNRFSPKSPDKAHLNLHINSLELGDSAVYFCASSRGQGANLSGYTFGSGTRLTVV.

For the CDR3, the DNA is TGTGCCAGCAGCCAAGTGAACGACCGCACAGATACGCAGTATTTT. The encoded protein is CASSQVNDRTDTQYF. The chain employs TRBV4-2 and TRBJ2-3; D is unclear. CDR1 and CDR2 from the germline V gene are LGHNA and YNFKEQ. The ends were cut back, 1 base at V and 1 base at J, with 9 bases in the middle. CDR3 size: 15 residues.

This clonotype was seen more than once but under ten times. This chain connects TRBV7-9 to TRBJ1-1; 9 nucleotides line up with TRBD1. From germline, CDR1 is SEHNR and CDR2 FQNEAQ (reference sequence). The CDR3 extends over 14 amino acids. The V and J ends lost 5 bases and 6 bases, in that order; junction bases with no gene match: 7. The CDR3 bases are TGTGCCAGCAGCCCCACAGGGGGCAGCTCTGAAGCTTTCTTT. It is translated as CASSPTGGSSEAFF.

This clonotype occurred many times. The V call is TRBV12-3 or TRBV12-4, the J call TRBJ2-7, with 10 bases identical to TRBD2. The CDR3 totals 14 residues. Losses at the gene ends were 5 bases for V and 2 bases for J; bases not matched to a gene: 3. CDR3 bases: TGTGCCAGCAGTAGTCTAGCGGGGGCCTACGAGCAGTACTTC. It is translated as CASSSLAGAYEQYF.

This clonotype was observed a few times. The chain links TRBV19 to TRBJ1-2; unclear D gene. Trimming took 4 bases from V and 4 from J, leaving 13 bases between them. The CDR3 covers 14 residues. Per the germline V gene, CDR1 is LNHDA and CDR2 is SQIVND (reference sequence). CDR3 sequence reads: CASSTARSFYGYTF. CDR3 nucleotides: TGTGCCAGTAGTACCGCTAGGTCCTTCTATGGCTACACCTTC.

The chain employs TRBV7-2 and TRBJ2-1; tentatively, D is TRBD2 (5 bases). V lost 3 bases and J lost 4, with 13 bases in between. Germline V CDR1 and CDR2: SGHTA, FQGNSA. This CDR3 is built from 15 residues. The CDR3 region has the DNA TGTGCCAGCAGCTTGGACTCCTCGACTTACAATGAGCAGTTCTTC. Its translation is CASSLDSSTYNEQFF.

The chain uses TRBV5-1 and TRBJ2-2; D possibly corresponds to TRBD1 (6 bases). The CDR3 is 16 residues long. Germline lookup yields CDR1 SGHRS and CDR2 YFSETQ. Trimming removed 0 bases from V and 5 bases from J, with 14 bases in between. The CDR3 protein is CASSLAWGLLTGELFF. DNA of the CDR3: TGCGCCAGCAGCTTGGCTTGGGGGCTCCTGACCGGGGAGCTGTTTTTT. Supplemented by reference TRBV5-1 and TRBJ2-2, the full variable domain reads KAGVTQTPRYLIKTRGQQVTLSCSPISGHRSVSWYQQTPGQGLQFLFEYFSETQRNKGNFPGRFSGRQFSNSRSEMNVSTLELGDSALYLCASSLAWGLLTGELFFGEGSRLTVL.

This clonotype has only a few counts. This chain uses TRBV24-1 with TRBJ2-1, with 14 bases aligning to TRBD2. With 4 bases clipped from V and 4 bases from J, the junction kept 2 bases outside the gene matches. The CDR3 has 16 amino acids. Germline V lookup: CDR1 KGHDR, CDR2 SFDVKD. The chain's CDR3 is CATSDRLAGGYNEQFF. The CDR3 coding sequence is TGTGCCACCAGTGACCGACTAGCGGGAGGGTACAATGAGCAGTTCTTC.

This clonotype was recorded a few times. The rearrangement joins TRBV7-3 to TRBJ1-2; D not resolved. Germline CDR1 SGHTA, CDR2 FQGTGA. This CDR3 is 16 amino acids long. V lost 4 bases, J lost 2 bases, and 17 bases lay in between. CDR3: CASSYKETDLNYGYTF. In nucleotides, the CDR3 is TGTGCCAGCAGCTACAAGGAAACAGATCTAAACTATGGCTACACCTTC.

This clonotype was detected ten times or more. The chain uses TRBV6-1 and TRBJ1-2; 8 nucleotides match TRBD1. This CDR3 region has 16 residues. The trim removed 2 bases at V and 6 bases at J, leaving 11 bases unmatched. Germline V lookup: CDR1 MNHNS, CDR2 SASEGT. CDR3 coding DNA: TGTGCCAGCAGTGAACATAGCGGGACAGGCGGAAATGGCTACACCTTC. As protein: CASSEHSGTGGNGYTF.

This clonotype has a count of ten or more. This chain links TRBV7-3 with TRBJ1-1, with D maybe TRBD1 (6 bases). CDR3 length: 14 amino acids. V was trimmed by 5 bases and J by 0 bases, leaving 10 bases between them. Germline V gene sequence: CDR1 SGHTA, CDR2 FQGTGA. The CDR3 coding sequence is TGTGCCAGCAGCCCACAGGGTATGAACACTGAAGCTTTCTTT. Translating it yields CASSPQGMNTEAFF.

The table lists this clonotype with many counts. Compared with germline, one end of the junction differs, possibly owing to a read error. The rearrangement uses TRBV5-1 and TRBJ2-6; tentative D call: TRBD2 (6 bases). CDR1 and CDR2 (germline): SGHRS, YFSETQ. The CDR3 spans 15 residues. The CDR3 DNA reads TGTGCCAGCAGTTTAGGAGGGACTGGGGCCAACGTCCTGACTTTC. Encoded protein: CASSLGGTGANVLTF.

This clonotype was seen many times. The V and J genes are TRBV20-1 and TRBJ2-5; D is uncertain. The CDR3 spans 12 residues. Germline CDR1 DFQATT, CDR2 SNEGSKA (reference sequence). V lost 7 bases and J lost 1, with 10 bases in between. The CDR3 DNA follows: TGCAGTGTCCCATGGTTCCAAGAGACCCAGTACTTC. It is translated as CSVPWFQETQYF.

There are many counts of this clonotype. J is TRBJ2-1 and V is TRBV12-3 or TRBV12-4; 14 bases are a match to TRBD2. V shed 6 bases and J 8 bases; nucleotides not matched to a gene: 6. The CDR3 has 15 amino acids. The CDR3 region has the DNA TGTGCCAGCAGAAGGGGACTAGCGGGAGTCGATGAGCAGTTCTTC. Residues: CASRRGLAGVDEQFF.

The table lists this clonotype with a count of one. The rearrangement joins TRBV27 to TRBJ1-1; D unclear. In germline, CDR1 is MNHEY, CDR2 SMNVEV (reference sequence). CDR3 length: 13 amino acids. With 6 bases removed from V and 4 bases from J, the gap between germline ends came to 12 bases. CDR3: CASSGLDITEAFF. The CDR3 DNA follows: TGTGCCAGCAGCGGACTCGATATCACTGAAGCTTTCTTT.

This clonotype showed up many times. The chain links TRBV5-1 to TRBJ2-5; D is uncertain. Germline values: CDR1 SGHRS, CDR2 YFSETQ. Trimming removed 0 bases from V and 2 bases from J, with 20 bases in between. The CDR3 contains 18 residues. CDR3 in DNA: TGCGCCAGCAGCTTGGACCGGATAAGGGCGGTGTGGCAAGAGACCCAGTACTTC. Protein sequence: CASSLDRIRAVWQETQYF. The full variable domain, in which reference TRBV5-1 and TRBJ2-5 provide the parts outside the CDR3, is KAGVTQTPRYLIKTRGQQVTLSCSPISGHRSVSWYQQTPGQGLQFLFEYFSETQRNKGNFPGRFSGRQFSNSRSEMNVSTLELGDSALYLCASSLDRIRAVWQETQYFGPGTRLLVL.

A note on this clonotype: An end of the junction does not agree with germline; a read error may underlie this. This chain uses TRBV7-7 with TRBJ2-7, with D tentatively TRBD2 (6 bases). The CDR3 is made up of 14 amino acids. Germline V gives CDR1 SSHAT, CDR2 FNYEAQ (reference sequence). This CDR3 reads CASSPAEGSYEQYF. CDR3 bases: TGTGCTAGCAGCCCCGCGGAGGGCTCCTACGAGCAGTACTTC.

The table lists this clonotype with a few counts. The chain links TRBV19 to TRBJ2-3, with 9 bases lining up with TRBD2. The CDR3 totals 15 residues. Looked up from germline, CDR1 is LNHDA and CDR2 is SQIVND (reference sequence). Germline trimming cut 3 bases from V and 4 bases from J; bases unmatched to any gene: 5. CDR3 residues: CASSIKGLAADTQYF. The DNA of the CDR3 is TGTGCCAGTAGTATTAAGGGACTAGCAGCAGATACGCAGTATTTT.

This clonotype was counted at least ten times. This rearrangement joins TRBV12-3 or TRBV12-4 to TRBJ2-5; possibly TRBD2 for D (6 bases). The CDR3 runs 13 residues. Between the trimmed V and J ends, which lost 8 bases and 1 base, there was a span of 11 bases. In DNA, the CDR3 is TGTGCCAGCGGGGGGAGGTCCCAAGAGACCCAGTACTTC. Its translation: CASGGRSQETQYF.

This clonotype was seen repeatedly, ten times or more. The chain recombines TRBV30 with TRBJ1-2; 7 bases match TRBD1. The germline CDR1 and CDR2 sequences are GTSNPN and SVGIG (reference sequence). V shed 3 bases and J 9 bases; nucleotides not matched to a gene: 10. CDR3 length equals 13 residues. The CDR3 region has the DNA TGTGCCTGGAGAGACACAGGGGAAGCTAGCTACACCTTC. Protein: CAWRDTGEASYTF.

In nucleotides, the CDR3 is TGCAGCGTTGCGCTAGGAGACTCCTACGAGCAGTACTTC. Translating it yields CSVALGDSYEQYF. The rearrangement uses TRBV29-1 and TRBJ2-7, with D uncertain. The germline V gene encodes CDR1 SQVTM and CDR2 ANQGSEA. V shed 4 bases and J shed 0 bases, with 10 bases lying between them. The CDR3 covers 13 residues.

CDR3 residues: CASSRAGTALEKLFF. The CDR3 DNA reads as TGTGCCAGCAGTCGTGCCGGGACAGCGCTTGAAAAACTGTTTTTT. This sequence joins TRBV27 and TRBJ1-4, with 7 positions matching TRBD1. The CDR3 has 15 amino acids. CDR1 is MNHEY and CDR2 is SMNVEV in the germline V gene (reference sequence). V shed 5 bases and J 7 bases; nucleotides not matched to a gene: 10.

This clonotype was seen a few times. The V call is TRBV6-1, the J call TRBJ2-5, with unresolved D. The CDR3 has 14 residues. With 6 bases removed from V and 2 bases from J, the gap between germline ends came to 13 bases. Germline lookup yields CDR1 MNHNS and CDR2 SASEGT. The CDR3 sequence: CASSRNFLQETQYF. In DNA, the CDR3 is TGTGCCAGCAGCCGGAACTTCCTGCAAGAGACCCAGTACTTC.

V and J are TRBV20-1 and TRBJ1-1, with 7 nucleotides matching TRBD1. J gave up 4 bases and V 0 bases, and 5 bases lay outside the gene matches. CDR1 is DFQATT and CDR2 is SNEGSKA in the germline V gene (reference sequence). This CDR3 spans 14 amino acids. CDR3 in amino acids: CSARDTGVVTEAFF. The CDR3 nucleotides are TGCAGTGCTAGAGACACAGGGGTGGTCACTGAAGCTTTCTTT.

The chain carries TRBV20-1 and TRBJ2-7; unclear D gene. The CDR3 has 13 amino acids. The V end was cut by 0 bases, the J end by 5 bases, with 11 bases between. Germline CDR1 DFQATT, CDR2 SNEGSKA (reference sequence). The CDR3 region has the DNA TGCAGTGCTAGAGAACTGGGAAGAAACGAGCAGTACTTC. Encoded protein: CSARELGRNEQYF.

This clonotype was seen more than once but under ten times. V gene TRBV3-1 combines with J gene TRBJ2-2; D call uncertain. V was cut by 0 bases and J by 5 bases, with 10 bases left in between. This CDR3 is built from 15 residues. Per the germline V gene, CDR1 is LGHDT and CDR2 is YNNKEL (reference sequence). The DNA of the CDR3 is TGTGCCAGCAGCCAAGATCCCTTCAGGACCGGGGAGCTGTTTTTT. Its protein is CASSQDPFRTGELFF.